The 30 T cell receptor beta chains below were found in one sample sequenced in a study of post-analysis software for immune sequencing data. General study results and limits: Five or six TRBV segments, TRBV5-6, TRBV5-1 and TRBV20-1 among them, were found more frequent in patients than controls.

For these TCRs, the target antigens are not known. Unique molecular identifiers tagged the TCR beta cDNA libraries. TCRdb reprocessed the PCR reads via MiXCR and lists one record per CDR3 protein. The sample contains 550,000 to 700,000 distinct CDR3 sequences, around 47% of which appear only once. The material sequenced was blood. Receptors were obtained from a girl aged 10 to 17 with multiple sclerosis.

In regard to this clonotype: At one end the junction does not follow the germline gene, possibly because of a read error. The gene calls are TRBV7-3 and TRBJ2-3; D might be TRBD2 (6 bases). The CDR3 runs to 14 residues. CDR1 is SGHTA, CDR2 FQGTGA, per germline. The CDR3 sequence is CASSFRDFTDRQYF. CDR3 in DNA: TGTGCCAGCAGCTTCCGGGACTTCACAGATAGGCAGTATTTT.

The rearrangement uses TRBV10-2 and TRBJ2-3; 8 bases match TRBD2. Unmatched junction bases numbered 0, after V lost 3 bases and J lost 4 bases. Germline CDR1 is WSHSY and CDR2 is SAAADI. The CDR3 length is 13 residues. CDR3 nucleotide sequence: TGCGCCAGCAGTGAACTAGCGGCAGATACGCAGTATTTT. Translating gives CASSELAADTQYF.

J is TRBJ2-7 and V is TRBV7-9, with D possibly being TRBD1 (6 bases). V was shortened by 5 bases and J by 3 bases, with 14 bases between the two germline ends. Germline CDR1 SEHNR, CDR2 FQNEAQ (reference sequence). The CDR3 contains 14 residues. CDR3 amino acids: CASSRRTANYEQYF. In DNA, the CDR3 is TGTGCCAGCAGCCGCAGGACAGCGAACTACGAGCAGTACTTC.

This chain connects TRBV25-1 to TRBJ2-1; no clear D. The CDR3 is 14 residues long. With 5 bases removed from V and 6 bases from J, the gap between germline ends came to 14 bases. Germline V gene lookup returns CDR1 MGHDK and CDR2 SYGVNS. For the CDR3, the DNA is TGTGCCAGCAGTACTCTCCTAAAGGGCAATGAGCAGTTCTTC. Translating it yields CASSTLLKGNEQFF.

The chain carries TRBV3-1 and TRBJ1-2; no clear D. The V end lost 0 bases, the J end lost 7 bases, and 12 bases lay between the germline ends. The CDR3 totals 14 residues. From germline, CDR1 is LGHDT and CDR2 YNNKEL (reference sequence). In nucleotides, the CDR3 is TGTGCCAGCAGCCAAGAAATTTGGGGTAGTGGCTACACCTTC. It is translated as CASSQEIWGSGYTF.

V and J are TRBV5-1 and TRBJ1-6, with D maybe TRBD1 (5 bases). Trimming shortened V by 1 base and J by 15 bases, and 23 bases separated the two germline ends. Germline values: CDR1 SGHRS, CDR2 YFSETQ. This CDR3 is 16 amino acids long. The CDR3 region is CASSLRGRRTGGDLHF. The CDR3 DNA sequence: TGCGCCAGCAGCTTGAGGGGCAGGCGGACTGGCGGAGACCTCCACTTT.

CDR3 amino acids: CASSLGSGSWYEQYF. For the CDR3, the DNA is TGCGCCAGCAGCTTGGGAAGCGGGAGCTGGTACGAGCAGTACTTC. The chain couples TRBV5-1 to TRBJ2-7; the match to TRBD2 covers 8 bases. There are 15 residues in the CDR3. V lost 0 bases and J lost 4; bases outside the gene matches: 6. The germline CDR1 and CDR2 sequences are SGHRS and YFSETQ.

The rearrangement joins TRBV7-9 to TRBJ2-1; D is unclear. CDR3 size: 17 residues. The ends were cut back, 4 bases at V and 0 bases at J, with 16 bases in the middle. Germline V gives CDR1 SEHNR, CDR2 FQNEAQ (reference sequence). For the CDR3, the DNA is TGTGCCAGCAGCTCCTCCCCTACTGGTAGCTCCTACAATGAGCAGTTCTTC. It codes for CASSSSPTGSSYNEQFF.

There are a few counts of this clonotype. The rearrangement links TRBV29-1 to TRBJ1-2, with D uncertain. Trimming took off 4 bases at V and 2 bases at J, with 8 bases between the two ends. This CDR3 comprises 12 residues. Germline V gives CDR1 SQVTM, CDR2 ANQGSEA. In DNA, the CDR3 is TGCAGCGTTGCTAGGGCGAACTATGGCTACACCTTC. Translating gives CSVARANYGYTF.

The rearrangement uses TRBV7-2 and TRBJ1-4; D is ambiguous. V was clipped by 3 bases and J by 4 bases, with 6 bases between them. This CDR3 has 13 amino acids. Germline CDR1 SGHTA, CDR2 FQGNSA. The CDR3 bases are TGTGCCAGCAGCTTGGCGGGTAATGAAAAACTGTTTTTT. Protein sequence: CASSLAGNEKLFF.

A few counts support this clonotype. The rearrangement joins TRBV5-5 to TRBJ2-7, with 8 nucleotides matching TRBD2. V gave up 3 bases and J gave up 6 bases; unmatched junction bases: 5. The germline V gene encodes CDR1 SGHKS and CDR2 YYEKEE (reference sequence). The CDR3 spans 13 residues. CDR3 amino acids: CASSSGGRTEQYF. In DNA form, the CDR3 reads TGTGCCAGCAGCTCGGGCGGGAGGACCGAGCAGTACTTC. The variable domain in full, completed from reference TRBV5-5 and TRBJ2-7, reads DAGVTQSPTHLIKTRGQQVTLRCSPISGHKSVSWYQQVLGQGPQFIFQYYEKEERGRGNFPDRFSARQFPNYSSELNVNALLLGDSALYLCASSSGGRTEQYFGPGTRLTVT.

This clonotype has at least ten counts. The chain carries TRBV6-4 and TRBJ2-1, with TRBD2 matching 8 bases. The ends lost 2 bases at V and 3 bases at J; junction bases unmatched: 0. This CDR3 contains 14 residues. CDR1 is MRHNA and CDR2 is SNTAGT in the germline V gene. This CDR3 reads CASSDGTSYNEQFF. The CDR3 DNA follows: TGTGCCAGCAGTGACGGGACTAGCTACAATGAGCAGTTCTTC.

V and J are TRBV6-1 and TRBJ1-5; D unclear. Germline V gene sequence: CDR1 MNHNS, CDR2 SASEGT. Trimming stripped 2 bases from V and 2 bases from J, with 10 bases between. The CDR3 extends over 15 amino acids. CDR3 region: CASSELTARNQPQHF. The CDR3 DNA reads TGTGCCAGCAGTGAACTAACCGCCCGCAATCAGCCCCAGCATTTT.

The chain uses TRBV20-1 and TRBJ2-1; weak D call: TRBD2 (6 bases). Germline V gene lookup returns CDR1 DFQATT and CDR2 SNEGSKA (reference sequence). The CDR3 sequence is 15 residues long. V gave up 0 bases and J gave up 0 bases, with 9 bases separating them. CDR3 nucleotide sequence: TGCAGTGCTAGAGATGGGCGGGGCTCCTACAATGAGCAGTTCTTC. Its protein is CSARDGRGSYNEQFF.

The CDR3 region is CASSESMGVDTQYF. For the CDR3, the DNA is TGTGCCAGCAGTGAATCGATGGGGGTGGATACGCAGTATTTT. The chain couples TRBV6-1 to TRBJ2-3; D possibly uses TRBD1 or TRBD2 (5 bases each). The V end lost 2 bases, the J end lost 6 bases, and 12 bases lay between the germline ends. This CDR3 spans 14 amino acids. From germline, CDR1 is MNHNS and CDR2 SASEGT.

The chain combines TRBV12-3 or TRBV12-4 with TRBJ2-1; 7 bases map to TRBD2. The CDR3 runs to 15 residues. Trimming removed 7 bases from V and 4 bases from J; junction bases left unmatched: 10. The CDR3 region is CASTLGLTEYNEQFF. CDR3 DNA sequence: TGTGCCAGCACCCTGGGACTAACGGAGTACAATGAGCAGTTCTTC.

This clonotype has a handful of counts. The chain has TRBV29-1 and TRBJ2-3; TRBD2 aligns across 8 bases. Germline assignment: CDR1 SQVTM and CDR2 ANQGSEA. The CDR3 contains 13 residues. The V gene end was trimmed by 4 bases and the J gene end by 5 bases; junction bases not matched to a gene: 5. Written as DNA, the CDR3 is TGCAGCGTTGGGACTAGCCAGGGAGATACGCAGTATTTT. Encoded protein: CSVGTSQGDTQYF.

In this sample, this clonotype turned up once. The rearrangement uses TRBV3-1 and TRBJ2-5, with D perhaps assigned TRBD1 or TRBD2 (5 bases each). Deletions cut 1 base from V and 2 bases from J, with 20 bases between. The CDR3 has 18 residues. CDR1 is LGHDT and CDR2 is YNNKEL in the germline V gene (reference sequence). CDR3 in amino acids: CASSQVWSRGRAQETQYF. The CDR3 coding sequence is TGTGCCAGCAGCCAAGTGTGGTCTCGGGGCAGGGCTCAAGAGACCCAGTACTTC.

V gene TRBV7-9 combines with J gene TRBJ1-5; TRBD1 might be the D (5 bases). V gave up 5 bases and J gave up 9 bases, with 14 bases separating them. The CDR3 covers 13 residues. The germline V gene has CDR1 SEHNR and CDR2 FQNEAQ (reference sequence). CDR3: CASSLRDSPPQHF. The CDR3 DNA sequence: TGTGCCAGCAGCCTCCGGGACTCCCCGCCCCAGCATTTT.

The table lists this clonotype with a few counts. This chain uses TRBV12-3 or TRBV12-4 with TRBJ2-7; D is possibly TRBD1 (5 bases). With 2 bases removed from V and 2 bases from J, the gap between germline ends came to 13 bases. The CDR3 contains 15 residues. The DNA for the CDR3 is TGTGCCAGCAGTTTAATCCAGGGATCTCCCTACGAGCAGTACTTC. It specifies CASSLIQGSPYEQYF.

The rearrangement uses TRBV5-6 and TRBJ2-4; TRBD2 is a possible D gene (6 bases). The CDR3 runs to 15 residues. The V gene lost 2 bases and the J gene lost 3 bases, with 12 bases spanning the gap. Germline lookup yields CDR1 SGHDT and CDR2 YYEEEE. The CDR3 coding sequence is TGTGCCAGCAGCTTCAGGAGGGAGATCAAAAACATTCAGTACTTC. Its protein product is CASSFRREIKNIQYF.

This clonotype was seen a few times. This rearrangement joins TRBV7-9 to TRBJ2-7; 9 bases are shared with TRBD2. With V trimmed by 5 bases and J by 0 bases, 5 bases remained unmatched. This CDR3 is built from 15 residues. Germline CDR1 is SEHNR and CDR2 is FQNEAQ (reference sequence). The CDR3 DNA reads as TGTGCCAGCAGCCGACTAGCGGAGAGCTCCTACGAGCAGTACTTC. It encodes CASSRLAESSYEQYF.

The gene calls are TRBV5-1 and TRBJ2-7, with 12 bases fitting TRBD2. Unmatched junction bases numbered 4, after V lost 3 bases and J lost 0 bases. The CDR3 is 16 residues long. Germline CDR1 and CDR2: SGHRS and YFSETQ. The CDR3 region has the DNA TGCGCCAGCAGCTCTACTAGCGGGGGGCGCTCCTACGAGCAGTACTTC. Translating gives CASSSTSGGRSYEQYF.

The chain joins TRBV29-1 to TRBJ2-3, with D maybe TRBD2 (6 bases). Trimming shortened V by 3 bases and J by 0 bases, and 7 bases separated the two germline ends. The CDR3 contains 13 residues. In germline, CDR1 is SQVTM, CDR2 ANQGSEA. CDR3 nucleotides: TGCAGCGTTGAGGAGGGGAGCACAGATACGCAGTATTTT. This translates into CSVEEGSTDTQYF.

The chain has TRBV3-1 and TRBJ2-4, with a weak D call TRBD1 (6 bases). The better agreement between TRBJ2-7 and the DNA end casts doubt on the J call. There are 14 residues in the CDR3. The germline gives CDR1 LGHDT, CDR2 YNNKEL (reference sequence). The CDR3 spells CASSLTGWTYEQYF. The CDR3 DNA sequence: TGTGCCAGCAGCCTGACAGGATGGACCTACGAGCAGTACTTC.

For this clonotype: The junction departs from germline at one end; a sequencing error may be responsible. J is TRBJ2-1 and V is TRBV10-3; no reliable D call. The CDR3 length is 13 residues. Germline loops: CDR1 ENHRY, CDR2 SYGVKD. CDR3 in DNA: TGTGCCGTCAGTGAAAGCGTGGGGAATGAGCAGTTCTTC. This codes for CAVSESVGNEQFF.

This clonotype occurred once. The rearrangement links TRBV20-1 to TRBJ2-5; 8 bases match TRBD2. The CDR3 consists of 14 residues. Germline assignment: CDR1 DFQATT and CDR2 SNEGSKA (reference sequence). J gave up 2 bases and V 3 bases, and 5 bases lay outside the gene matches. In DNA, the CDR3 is TGCAGTGCTAGGCGGCGGGGGGTACAAGAGACCCAGTACTTC. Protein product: CSARRRGVQETQYF.

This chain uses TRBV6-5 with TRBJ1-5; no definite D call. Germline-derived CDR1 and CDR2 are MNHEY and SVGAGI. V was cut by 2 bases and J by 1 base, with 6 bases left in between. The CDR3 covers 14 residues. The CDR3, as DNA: TGTGCCAGCAGTTACCTTGGCAGCAATCAGCCCCAGCATTTT. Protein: CASSYLGSNQPQHF.

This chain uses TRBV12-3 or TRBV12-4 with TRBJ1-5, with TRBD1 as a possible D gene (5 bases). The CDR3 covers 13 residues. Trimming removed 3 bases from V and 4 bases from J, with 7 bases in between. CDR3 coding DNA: TGTGCCAGCAGTTTTAAGGGGAATCAGCCCCAGCATTTT. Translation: CASSFKGNQPQHF.

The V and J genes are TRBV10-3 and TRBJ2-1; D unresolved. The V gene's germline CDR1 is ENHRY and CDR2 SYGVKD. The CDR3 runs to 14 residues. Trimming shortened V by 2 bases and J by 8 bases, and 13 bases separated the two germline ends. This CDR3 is CAISETQTVYEQFF. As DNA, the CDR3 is TGTGCCATCAGTGAGACCCAAACGGTCTATGAGCAGTTCTTC.